Given below is one T cell receptor (beta chain) in context. The antigen remains unidentified. In TCRdb, the reads were re-called with MiXCR into one record per CDR3 protein. The sample yields 740,000 or so distinct CDR3 sequences, approximately 34% seen once. The source of the sample is a study of T cell repertoires in cytomegalovirus infection. Study as a whole: Public TCR beta signatures provided an indication of both CMV infection and a matching HLA type. Regarding the study as a whole: HLA-C-restricted CMV-specific TCR beta clonotypes prevailed in the ex vivo response. Frequencies of public TCR beta families were cumulated, and this identified carriers of CMV plus the relevant HLA.

CDR3 length: 17 amino acids. CDR1 is SGHRS, CDR2 YFSETQ, per germline. V was pared by 0 bases and J by 0 bases, with 3 bases of the junction left unmatched. The rearrangement joins TRBV5-1 to TRBJ1-6; 7 bases match TRBD1. The sample consisted of PBMCs. This sequence was found in a human donor in good health (CMV status not recorded). Some clones in this sample may be carry-over from other donors' samples. This CDR3 is CASSLEQGSSYNSPLHF. As DNA, the CDR3 is TGCGCCAGCAGCTTGGAACAGGGGAGCTCCTATAATTCACCCCTCCACTTT. The entire variable domain, with the rest obtained from reference TRBV5-1 and TRBJ1-6, is as follows: KAGVTQTPRYLIKTRGQQVTLSCSPISGHRSVSWYQQTPGQGLQFLFEYFSETQRNKGNFPGRFSGRQFSNSRSEMNVSTLELGDSALYLCASSLEQGSSYNSPLHFGNGTRLTVT.